This T cell receptor beta chain was sequenced for a study of neurological immune-mediated disorders. CDR3 length: 17 residues. Germline V lookup: CDR1 MNHEY, CDR2 SVGEGT. V was pared by 2 bases and J by 0 bases, with 11 bases between. The sorted libraries were made from fewer than 1.3 million CD4+ or CD8+ T cells. cDNA was made by 5'RACE with 10-nucleotide random UMIs. TCRdb fed the 5' RACE reads into MiXCR, producing one record per CDR3 protein. The repertoire holds 14,000 or so distinct CDR3 sequences, about 12% seen once, with around 38% in the top ten. Sequencing input: CD8+ T cells from blood. The sequence was obtained from a female donor with HTLV-1-associated myelopathy (HAM/TSP). J is TRBJ2-6 and V is TRBV6-2 or TRBV6-3, with D uncertain. CDR3 nucleotide sequence: TGTGCCAGCAGTTACCATCGCAGAAGCTCTGGGGCCAACGTCCTGACTTTC. This gives the protein CASSYHRRSSGANVLTF.